This T cell receptor beta chain emerged from a study of blood T cell repertoires in COVID-19. TCRdb's copy holds only in-frame clones and misses some; the assay was immunoSEQ multiplex PCR. The sample has around 200,000 clones; more than 70% are singletons. The CDR3 length is 13 residues. Germline assignment: CDR1 SGHRS and CDR2 YFSETQ. The V gene end was trimmed by 3 bases and the J gene end by 5 bases; junction bases not matched to a gene: 2. What was sequenced was peripheral blood. The clonotype comes from a man aged 35 to 55 with active or convalescent COVID-19. The genes are TRBV5-1 and TRBJ1-1; TRBD1 aligns across 9 bases. Here the CDR3 DNA reads TGCGCCAGCAGCTCCGGACAGGGGACTGAAGCTTTCTTT. This encodes CASSSGQGTEAFF.